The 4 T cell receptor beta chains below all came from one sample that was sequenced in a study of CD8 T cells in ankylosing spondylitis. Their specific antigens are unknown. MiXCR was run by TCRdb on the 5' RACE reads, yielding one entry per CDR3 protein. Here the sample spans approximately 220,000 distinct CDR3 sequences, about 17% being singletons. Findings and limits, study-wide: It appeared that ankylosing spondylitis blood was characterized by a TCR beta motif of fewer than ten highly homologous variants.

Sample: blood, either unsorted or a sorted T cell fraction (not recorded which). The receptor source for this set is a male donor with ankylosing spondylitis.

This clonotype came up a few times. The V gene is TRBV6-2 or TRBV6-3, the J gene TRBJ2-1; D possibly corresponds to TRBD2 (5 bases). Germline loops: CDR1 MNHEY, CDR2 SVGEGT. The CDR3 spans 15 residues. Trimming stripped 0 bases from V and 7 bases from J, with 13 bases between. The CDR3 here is CASSYSLLARNEQFF. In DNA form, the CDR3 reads TGTGCCAGCAGTTACTCGTTGCTAGCCCGGAATGAGCAGTTCTTC.

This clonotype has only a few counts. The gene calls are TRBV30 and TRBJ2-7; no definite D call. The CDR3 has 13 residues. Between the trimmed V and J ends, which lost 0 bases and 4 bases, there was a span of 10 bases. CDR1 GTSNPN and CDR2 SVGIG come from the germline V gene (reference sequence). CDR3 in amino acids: CAWSVLVGYEQYF. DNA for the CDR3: TGTGCCTGGAGTGTACTGGTCGGTTACGAGCAGTACTTC.

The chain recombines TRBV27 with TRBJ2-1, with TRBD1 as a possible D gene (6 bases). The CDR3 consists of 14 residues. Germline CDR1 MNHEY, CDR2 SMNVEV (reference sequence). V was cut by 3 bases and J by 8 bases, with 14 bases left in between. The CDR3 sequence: CASSFQGFGDEQFF. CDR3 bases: TGTGCCAGCAGTTTTCAGGGGTTTGGAGATGAGCAGTTCTTC.

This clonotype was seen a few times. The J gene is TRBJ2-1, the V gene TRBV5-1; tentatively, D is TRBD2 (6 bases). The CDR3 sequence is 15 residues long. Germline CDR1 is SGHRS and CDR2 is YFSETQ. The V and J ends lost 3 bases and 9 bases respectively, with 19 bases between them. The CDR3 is CASSWTGEVIGEQFF. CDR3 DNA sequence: TGCGCCAGCAGCTGGACCGGGGAGGTGATAGGTGAGCAGTTCTTC.